This T cell receptor beta chain appears in the sequencing data of a study of cytomegalovirus exposure and HLA in healthy donors. As for the study in general: A later analysis reported the approximately 120 validation repertoires used the same platform as the approximately 650 first-cohort repertoires. The study, taken as a whole, reports: The study found most TCR sequences rare, yet found some public TCRs in many donors. The authors enumerated some 160 TCR beta chains as linked to cytomegalovirus. Cytomegalovirus status was reportedly diagnosed by the classifier with high sensitivity and specificity.

The assay was immunoSEQ multiplex PCR, and TCRdb's table has in-frame clones only and misses some. This table has approximately 70,000 clones, 85% to 95% appearing once. CDR3 length: 14 amino acids. Deletions cut 4 bases from V and 7 bases from J, with 18 bases between. The germline gives CDR1 SGHRS, CDR2 YFSETQ. In regard to this clone: Its antigen remains unknown.

The chain recombines TRBV5-1 with TRBJ2-7; perhaps TRBD2 as D (6 bases). The TCR originated in a woman younger than 30 in good health and CMV-seronegative. The specimen sequenced was PBMCs. Here the CDR3 DNA reads TGCGCCAGCAGCCCGGCGAACGGCGCGGGGGAGCAGTACTTC. It translates to CASSPANGAGEQYF.